This T cell receptor (beta chain) is drawn from a study of shared clonotypes between healthy human individuals. Study findings and constraints: Across subsets, estimated richness was generally greater for naive than for memory populations.

TCRdb keeps only in-frame clones here, not all; method: immunoSEQ multiplex PCR. This sample has fewer than 1.4 million clones, with about 84% found just once. CDR1 and CDR2 from the germline V gene are MNHEY and SVGAGI. V was clipped by 4 bases and J by 12 bases, with 13 bases between them. There are 11 residues in the CDR3. Regarding this clone: The target antigen is unknown.

The V and J genes are TRBV6-5 and TRBJ2-7, with D uncertain. The sample was memory CD4+ T cells from PBMCs. Subset meaning: CD45RA-negative fraction. The receptor's source is a man younger than 30 in good health. Some clones in this sample may be carry-over from other donors' samples. CDR3 in amino acids: CASSSLGWTYF. CDR3 DNA: TGTGCCAGCAGTTCCCTCGGGTGGACGTACTTC.